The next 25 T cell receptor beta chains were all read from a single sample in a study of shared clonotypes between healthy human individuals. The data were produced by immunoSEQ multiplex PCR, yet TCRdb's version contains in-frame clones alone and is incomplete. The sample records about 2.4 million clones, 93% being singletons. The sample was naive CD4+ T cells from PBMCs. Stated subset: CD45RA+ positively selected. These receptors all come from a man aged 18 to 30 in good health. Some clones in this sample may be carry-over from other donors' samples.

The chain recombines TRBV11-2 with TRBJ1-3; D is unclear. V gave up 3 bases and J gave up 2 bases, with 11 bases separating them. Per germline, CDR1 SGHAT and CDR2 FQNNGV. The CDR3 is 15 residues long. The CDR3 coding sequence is TGTGCCAGCAGCTTTGATGGGCAGGCTGGAAACACCATATATTTT. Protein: CASSFDGQAGNTIYF.

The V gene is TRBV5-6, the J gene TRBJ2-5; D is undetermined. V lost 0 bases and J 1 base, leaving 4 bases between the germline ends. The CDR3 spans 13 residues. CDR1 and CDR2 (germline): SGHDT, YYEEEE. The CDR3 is CASSLEPQETQYF. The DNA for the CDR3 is TGTGCCAGCAGCTTGGAGCCCCAAGAGACCCAGTACTTC.

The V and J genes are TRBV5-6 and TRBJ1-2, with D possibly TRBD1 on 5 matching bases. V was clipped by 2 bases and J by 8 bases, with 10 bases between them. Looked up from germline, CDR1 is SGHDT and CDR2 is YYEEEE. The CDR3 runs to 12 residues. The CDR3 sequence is CASSLLQVGYTF. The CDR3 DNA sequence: TGTGCCAGCAGCTTACTACAGGTGGGCTACACCTTC.

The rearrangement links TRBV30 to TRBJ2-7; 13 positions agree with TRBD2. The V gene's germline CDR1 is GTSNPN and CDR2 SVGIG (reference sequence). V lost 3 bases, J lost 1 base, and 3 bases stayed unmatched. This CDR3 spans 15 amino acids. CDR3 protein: CAWSLGLAGSYEQYF. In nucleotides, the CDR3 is TGTGCCTGGAGCCTGGGACTAGCGGGGTCCTACGAGCAGTACTTC. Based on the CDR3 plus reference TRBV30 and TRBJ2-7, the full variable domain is SQTIHQWPATLVQPVGSPLSLECTVEGTSNPNLYWYRQAAGRGLQLLFYSVGIGQISSEVPQNLSASRPQDRQFILSSKKLLLSDSGFYLCAWSLGLAGSYEQYFGPGTRLTVT.

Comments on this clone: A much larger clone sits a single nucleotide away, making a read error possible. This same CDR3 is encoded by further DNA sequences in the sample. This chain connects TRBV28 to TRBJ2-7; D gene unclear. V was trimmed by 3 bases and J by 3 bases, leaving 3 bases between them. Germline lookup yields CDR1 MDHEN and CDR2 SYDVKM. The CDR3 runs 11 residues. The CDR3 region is CASSFNYEQYF. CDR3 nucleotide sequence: TGTGCCAGCAGTTTCAACTACGAGCAGTACTTC.

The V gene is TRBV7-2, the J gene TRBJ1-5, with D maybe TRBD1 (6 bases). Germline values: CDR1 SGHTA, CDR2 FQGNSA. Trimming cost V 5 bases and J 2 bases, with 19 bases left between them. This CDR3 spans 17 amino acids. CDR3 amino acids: CASSPSLTGRRNQPQHF. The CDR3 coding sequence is TGTGCCAGCAGCCCTTCGCTGACAGGCCGACGCAATCAGCCCCAGCATTTT.

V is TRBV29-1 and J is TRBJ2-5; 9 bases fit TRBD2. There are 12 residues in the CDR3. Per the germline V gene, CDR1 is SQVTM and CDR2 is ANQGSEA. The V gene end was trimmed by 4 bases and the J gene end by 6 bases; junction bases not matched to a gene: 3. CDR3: CSVASGKKTQYF. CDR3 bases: TGCAGCGTTGCTAGCGGGAAAAAGACCCAGTACTTC.

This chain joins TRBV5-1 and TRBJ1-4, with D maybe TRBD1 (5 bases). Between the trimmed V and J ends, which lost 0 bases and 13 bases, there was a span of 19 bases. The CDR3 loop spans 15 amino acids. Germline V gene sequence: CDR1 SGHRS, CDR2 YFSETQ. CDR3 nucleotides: TGCGCCAGCAGCTTGGCCGGCAGCACACTTGGGGGACTGTTTTTT. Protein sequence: CASSLAGSTLGGLFF.

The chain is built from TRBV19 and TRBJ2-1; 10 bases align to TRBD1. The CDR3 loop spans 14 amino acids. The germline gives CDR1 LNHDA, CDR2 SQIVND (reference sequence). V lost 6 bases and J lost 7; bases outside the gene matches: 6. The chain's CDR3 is CASRRQGALNEQFF. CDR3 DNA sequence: TGTGCCAGTAGAAGACAGGGGGCGCTTAATGAGCAGTTCTTC.

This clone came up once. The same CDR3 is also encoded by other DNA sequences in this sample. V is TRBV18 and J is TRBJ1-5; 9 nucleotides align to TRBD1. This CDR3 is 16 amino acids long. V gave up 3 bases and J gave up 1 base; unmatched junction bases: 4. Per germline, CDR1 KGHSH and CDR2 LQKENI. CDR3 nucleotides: TGTGCCAGCTCACCGGGACAGGGCGGCAGCAATCAGCCCCAGCATTTT. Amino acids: CASSPGQGGSNQPQHF.

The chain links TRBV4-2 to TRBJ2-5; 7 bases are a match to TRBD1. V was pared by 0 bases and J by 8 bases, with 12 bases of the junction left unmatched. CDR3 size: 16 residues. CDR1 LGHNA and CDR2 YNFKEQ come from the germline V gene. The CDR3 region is CASSQDTRTGGFTQYF. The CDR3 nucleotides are TGTGCCAGCAGCCAAGACACCAGGACAGGAGGATTTACCCAGTACTTC.

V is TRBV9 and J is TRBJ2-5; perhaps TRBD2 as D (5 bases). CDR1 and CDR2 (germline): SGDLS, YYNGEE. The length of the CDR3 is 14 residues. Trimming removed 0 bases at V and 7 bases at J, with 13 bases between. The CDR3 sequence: CASSVDAAAGTQYF. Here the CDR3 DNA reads TGTGCCAGCAGCGTAGATGCGGCCGCGGGGACCCAGTACTTC.

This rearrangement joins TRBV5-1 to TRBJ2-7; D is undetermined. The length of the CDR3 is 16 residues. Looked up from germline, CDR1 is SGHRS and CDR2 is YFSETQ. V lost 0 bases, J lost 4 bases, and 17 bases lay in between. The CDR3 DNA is TGCGCCAGCAGCTTGGTCAGTATGGGAAATGGATACGAGCAGTACTTC. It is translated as CASSLVSMGNGYEQYF.

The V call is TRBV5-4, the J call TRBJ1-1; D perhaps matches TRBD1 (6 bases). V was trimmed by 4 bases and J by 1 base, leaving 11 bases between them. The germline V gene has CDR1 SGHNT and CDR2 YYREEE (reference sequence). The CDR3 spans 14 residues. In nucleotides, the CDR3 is TGTGCCAGCAGCCCTGGGACAACGAACACTGAAGCTTTCTTT. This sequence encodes CASSPGTTNTEAFF.

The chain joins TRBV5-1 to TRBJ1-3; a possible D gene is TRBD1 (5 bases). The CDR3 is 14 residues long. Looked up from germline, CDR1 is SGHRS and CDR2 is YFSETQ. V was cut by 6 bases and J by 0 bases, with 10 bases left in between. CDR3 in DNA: TGCGCCAGCACGGAGGGGACCTCTGGAAACACCATATATTTT. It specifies CASTEGTSGNTIYF.

CDR3 sequence reads: CASSYSAMNEAFF. In nucleotides, the CDR3 is TGTGCCAGCAGTTACTCTGCGATGAATGAAGCTTTCTTT. The genes are TRBV6-5 and TRBJ1-1, with D unclear. The germline V gene encodes CDR1 MNHEY and CDR2 SVGAGI. The CDR3 is 13 residues long. Trimming removed 0 bases from V and 7 bases from J, with 9 bases in between.

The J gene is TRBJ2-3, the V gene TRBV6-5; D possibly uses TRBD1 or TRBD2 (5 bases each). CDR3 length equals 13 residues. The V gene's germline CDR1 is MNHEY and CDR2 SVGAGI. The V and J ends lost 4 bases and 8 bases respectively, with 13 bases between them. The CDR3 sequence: CASSSTIGATQYF. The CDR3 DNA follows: TGTGCCAGCAGTTCCACAATCGGGGCTACGCAGTATTTT.

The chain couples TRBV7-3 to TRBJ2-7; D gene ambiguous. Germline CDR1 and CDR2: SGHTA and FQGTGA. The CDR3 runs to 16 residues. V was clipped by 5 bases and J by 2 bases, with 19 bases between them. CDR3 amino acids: CASSHAPTTQTYEQYF. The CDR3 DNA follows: TGTGCCAGCAGCCACGCACCTACGACACAAACCTACGAGCAGTACTTC.

CDR3 sequence: CASSSKRENTGELFF. The CDR3 bases are TGTGCCAGCAGCTCCAAGCGGGAGAACACCGGGGAGCTGTTTTTT. This chain links TRBV11-3 with TRBJ2-2; 7 bases are shared with TRBD2. Looked up from germline, CDR1 is SGHNT and CDR2 is YENEEA. The CDR3 consists of 15 residues. Trimming cost V 4 bases and J 1 base; bases outside gene matches: 3.

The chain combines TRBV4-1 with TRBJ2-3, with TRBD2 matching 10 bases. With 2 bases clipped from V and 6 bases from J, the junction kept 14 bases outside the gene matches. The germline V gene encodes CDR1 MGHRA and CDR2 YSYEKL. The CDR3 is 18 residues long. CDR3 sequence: CASSQRAGGPGFRDTQYF. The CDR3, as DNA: TGCGCCAGCAGCCAACGAGCGGGAGGGCCCGGTTTCAGGGATACGCAGTATTTT.

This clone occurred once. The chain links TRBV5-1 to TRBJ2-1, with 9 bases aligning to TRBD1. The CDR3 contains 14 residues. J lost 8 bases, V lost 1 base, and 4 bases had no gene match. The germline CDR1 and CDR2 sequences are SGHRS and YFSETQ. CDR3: CASSLTGQGYEQFF. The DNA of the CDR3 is TGCGCCAGCAGCTTGACGGGACAGGGCTATGAGCAGTTCTTC.

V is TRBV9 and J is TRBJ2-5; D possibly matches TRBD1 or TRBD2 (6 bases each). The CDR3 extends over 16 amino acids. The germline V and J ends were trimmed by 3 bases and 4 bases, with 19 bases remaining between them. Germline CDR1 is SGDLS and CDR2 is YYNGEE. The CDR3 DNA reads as TGTGCCAGCAGCGGCGGATACAAGGGGGGTGGAGAGACCCAGTACTTC. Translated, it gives CASSGGYKGGGETQYF.

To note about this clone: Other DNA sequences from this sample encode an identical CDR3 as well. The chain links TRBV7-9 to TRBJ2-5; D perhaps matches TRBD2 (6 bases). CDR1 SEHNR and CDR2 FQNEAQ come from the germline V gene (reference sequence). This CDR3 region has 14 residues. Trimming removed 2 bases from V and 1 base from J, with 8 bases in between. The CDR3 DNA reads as TGTGCCAGCAGCTTACTGGGGGGCCAAGAGACCCAGTACTTC. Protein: CASSLLGGQETQYF.

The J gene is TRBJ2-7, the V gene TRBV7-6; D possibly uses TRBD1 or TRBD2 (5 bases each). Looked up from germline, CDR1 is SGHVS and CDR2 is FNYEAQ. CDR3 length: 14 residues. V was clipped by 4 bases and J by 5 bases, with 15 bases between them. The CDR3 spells CASSSPGRRNEQYF. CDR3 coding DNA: TGTGCCAGCAGCTCCCCGGGACGGAGAAACGAGCAGTACTTC.

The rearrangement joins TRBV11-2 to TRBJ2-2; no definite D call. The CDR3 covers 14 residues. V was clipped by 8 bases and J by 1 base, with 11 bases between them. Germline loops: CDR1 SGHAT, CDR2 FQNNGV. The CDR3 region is CASGELRNTGELFF. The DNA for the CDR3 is TGTGCCAGCGGAGAACTTCGGAACACCGGGGAGCTGTTTTTT. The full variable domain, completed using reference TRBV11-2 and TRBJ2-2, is EAGVAQSPRYKIIEKRQSVAFWCNPISGHATLYWYQQILGQGPKLLIQFQNNGVVDDSQLPKDRFSAERLKGVDSTLKIQPAKLEDSAVYLCASGELRNTGELFFGEGSRLTVL.